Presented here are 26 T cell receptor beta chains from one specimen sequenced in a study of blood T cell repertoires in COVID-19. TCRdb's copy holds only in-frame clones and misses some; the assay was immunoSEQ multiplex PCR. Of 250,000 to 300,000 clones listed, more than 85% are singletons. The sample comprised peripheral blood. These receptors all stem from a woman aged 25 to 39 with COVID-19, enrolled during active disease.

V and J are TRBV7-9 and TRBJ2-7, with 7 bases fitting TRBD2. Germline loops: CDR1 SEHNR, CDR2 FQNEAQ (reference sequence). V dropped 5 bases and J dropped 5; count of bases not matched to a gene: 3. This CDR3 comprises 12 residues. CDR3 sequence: CASSLLANEQYF. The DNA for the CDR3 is TGTGCCAGCAGCCTACTAGCGAACGAGCAGTACTTC.

CDR3 sequence (DNA): TGTGCCAGTAGGCCCCTTGGGAGGGAGCACTATGGCTACACCTTC. Translation: CASRPLGREHYGYTF. The V gene is TRBV19, the J gene TRBJ1-2; D not resolved. The CDR3 runs 15 residues. Germline loops: CDR1 LNHDA, CDR2 SQIVND (reference sequence). V was trimmed by 6 bases and J by 3 bases, leaving 17 bases between them.

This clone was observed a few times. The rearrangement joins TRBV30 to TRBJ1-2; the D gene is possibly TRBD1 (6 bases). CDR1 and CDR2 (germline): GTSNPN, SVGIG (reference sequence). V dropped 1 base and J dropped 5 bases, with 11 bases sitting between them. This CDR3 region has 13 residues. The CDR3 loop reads CAWSEQGTYGYTF. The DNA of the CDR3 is TGTGCCTGGAGTGAACAGGGAACGTATGGCTACACCTTC.

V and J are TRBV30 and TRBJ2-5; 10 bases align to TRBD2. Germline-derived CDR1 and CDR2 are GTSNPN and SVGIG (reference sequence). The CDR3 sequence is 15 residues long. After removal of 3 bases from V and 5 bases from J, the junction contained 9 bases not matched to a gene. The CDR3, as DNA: TGTGCCTGGAGCCTACTAGCGGGATGGGCCGAGACCCAGTACTTC. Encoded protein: CAWSLLAGWAETQYF.

The CDR3 spells CASGLDGRGTYTF. The DNA for the CDR3 is TGTGCTAGTGGTTTGGACGGGAGGGGGACCTACACCTTC. The chain employs TRBV12-5 and TRBJ1-2, with a possible D match to TRBD1 (6 bases). The V end was cut by 1 base, the J end by 10 bases, with 13 bases between. Germline CDR1 reads LGHNT; CDR2 reads FRNRAP. The CDR3 has 13 residues.

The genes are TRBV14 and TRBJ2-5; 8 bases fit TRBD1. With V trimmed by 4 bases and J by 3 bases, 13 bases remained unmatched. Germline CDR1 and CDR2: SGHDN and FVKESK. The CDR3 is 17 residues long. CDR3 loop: CASSPPRTGIWKETQYF. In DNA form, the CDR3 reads TGTGCCAGCAGCCCTCCCCGGACAGGGATTTGGAAAGAGACCCAGTACTTC. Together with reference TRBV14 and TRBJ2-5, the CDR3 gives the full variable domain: EAGVTQFPSHSVIEKGQTVTLRCDPISGHDNLYWYRRVMGKEIKFLLHFVKESKQDESGMPNNRFLAERTGGTYSTLKVQPAELEDSGVYFCASSPPRTGIWKETQYFGPGTRLLVL.

This CDR3 is CASSPPLSAYNEQFF. The CDR3 nucleotides are TGTGCCAGCTCACCACCGCTTAGCGCCTACAATGAGCAGTTCTTC. V usage is TRBV18 and J usage is TRBJ2-1; possibly TRBD2 for D (5 bases). Germline CDR1 is KGHSH and CDR2 is LQKENI. The CDR3 covers 15 residues. Trimming stripped 0 bases from V and 2 bases from J, with 8 bases between.

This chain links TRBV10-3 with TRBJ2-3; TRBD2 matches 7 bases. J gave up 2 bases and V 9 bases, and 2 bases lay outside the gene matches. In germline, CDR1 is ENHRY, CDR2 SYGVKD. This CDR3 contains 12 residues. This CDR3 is CAIRGDTDTQYF. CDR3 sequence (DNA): TGTGCCATTCGGGGGGACACAGATACGCAGTATTTT.

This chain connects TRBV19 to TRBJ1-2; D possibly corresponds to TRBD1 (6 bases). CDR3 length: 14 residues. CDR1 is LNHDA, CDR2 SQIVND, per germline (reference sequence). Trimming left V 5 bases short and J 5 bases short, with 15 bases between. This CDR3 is CASSPTKGGYGYTF. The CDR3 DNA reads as TGTGCCAGTAGTCCGACGAAGGGGGGGTATGGCTACACCTTC.

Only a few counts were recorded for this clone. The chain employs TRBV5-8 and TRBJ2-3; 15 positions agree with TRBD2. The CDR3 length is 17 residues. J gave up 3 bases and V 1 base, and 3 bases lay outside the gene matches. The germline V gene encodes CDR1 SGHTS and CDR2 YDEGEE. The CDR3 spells CASSLNGLAGGTDTQYF. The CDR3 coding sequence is TGTGCCAGCAGCTTGAACGGACTAGCGGGAGGGACAGATACGCAGTATTTT.

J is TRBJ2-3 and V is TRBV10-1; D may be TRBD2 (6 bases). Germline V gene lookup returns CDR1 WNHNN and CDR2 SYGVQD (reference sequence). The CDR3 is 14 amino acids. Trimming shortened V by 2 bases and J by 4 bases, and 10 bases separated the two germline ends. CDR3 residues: CASSEARGSDTQYF. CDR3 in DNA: TGCGCCAGCAGTGAGGCCCGGGGGTCAGATACGCAGTATTTT.

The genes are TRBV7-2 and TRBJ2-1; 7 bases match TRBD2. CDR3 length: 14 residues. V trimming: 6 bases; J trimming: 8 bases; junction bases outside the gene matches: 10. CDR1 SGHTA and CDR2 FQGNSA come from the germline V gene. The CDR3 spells CASRRGGRGDEQFF. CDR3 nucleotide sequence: TGTGCCAGCAGAAGGGGCGGACGGGGGGATGAGCAGTTCTTC.

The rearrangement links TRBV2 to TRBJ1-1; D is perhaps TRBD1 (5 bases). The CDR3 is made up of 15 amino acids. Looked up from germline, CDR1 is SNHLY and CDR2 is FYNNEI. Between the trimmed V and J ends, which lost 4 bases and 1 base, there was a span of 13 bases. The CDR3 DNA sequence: TGTGCCAGCAGTGGCAGGGATTCGGGGAACACTGAAGCTTTCTTT. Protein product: CASSGRDSGNTEAFF.

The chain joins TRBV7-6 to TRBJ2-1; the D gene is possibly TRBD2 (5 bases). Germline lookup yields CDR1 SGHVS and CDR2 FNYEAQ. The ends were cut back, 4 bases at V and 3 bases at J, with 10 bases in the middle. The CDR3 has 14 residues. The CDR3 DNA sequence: TGTGCCAGCAGCTCGAGCGGAGTCTACAATGAGCAGTTCTTC. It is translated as CASSSSGVYNEQFF.

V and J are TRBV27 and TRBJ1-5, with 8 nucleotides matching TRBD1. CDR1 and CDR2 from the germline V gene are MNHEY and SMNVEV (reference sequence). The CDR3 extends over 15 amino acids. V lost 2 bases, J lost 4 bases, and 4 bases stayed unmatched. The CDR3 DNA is TGTGCCAGCAGTTTAGAAGGGACAGGTAATCAGCCCCAGCATTTT. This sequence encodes CASSLEGTGNQPQHF.

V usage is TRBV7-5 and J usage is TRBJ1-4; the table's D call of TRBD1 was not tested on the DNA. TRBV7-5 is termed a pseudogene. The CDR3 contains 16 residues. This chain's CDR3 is CVRSLGPAGQGEKLFF. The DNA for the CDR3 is TGTGTCAGAAGCTTAGGGCCCGCGGGACAGGGTGAAAAACTGTTTTTT.

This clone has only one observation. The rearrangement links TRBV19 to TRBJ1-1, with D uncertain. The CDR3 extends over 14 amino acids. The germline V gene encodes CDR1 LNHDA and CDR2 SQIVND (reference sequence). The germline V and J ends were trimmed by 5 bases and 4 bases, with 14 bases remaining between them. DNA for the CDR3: TGTGCCAGTAGTTTCGAATCGAGGAGCACTGAAGCTTTCTTT. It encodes CASSFESRSTEAFF.

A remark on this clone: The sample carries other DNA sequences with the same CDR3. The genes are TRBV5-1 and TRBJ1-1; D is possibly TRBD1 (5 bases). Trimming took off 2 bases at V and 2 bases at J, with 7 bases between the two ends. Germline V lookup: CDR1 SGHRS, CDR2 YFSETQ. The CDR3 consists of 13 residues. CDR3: CASSFGGNTEAFF. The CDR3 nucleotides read TGCGCCAGCAGCTTCGGGGGAAACACTGAAGCTTTCTTT.

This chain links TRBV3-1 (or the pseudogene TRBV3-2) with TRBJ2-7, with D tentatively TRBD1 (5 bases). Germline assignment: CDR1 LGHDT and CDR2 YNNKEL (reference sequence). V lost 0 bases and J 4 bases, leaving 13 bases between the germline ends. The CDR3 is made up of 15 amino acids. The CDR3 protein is CASSQEYRQMYEQYF. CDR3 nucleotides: TGTGCCAGCAGCCAAGAATACAGACAGATGTACGAGCAGTACTTC.

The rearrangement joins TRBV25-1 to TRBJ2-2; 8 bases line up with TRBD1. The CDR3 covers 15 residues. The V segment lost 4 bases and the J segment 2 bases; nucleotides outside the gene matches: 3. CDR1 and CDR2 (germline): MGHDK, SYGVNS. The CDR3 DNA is TGTGCCAGCAGTGGCAGGGGGCTTAACACCGGGGAGCTGTTTTTT. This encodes CASSGRGLNTGELFF.

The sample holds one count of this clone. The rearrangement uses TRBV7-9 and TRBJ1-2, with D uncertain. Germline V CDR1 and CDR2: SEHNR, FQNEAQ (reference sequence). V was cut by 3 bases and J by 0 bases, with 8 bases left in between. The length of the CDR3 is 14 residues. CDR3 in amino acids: CASSLQVSNYGYTF. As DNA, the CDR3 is TGTGCCAGCAGCTTGCAGGTGTCTAACTATGGCTACACCTTC. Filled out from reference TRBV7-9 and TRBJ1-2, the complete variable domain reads DTGVSQNPRHKITKRGQNVTFRCDPISEHNRLYWYRQTLGQGPEFLTYFQNEAQLEKSRLLSDRFSAERPKGSFSTLEIQRTEQGDSAMYLCASSLQVSNYGYTFGSGTRLTVV.

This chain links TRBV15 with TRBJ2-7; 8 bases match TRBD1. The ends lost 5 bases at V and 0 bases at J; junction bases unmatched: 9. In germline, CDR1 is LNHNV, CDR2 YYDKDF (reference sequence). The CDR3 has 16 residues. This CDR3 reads CATSVPGQATSYEQYF. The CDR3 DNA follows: TGTGCCACCAGCGTTCCGGGACAGGCGACCTCCTACGAGCAGTACTTC.

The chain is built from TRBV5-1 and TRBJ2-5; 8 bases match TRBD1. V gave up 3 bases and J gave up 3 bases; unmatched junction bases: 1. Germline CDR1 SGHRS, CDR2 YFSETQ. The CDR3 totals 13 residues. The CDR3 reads CASSWGQEETQYF. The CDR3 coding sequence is TGCGCCAGCAGCTGGGGACAGGAAGAGACCCAGTACTTC.

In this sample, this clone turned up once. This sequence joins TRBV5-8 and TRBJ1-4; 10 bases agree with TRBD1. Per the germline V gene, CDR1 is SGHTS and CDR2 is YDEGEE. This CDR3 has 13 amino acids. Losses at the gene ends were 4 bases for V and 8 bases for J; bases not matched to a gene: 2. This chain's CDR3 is CASSVGQGEKLFF. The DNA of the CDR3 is TGTGCCAGCAGCGTGGGACAGGGGGAAAAACTGTTTTTT.

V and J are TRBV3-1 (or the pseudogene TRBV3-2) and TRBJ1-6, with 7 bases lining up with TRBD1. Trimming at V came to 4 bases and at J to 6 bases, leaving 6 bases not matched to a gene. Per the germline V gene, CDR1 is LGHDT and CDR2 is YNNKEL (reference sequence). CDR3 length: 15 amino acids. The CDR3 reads CASSPTGELNSPLHF. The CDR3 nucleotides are TGTGCCAGCAGCCCAACAGGGGAGCTTAATTCACCCCTCCACTTT.

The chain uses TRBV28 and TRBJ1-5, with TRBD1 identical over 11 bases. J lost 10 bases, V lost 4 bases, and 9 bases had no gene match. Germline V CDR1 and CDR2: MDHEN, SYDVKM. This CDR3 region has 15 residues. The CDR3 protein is CASSSGTGGAGPQHF. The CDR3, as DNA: TGTGCCAGCAGTTCCGGGACAGGGGGTGCAGGCCCCCAGCATTTT.